These 28 T cell receptor beta chains were sequenced from one sample in a study of identical twins. TCRdb reanalysed the 5' RACE reads using MiXCR and keeps one entry per CDR3 protein. The data show about 240,000 distinct CDR3 sequences, with about 10% seen just once and 9% to 10% held by the top ten. The sequencing sample was made of memory T cells sorted from blood. These receptors came from a man in his forties or fifties in good health.

This clonotype appeared many times. V usage is TRBV7-2 and J usage is TRBJ2-1; no definite D call. V gave up 1 base and J gave up 6 bases, with 13 bases separating them. The CDR3 runs 15 residues. Germline V gene lookup returns CDR1 SGHTA and CDR2 FQGNSA. The CDR3 sequence: CASSLVRLPGNEQFF. The CDR3, as DNA: TGTGCCAGCAGCTTAGTGAGGCTCCCTGGCAATGAGCAGTTCTTC.

The rearrangement joins TRBV30 to TRBJ2-7; perhaps D is TRBD1 or TRBD2 (6 bases each). Germline V gene lookup returns CDR1 GTSNPN and CDR2 SVGIG (reference sequence). The CDR3 extends over 13 amino acids. Trimming shortened V by 0 bases and J by 7 bases, and 13 bases separated the two germline ends. CDR3 nucleotide sequence: TGTGCCTGGAGTGTACCGGGGGCAGGTGAGCAGTACTTC. It codes for CAWSVPGAGEQYF.

CDR3 nucleotides: TGTGCCAGCAGCTATGGTCTCCTAAAAGAGACCCAGTACTTC. The encoded protein is CASSYGLLKETQYF. The chain has TRBV5-6 and TRBJ2-5; D remains unclear. The ends were cut back, 3 bases at V and 3 bases at J, with 12 bases in the middle. Per germline, CDR1 SGHDT and CDR2 YYEEEE. CDR3 length equals 14 residues.

This clonotype has just a few counts. The chain recombines TRBV4-3 with TRBJ1-4; the match to TRBD1 covers 9 bases. Germline-derived CDR1 and CDR2 are LGHNA and YSLEER. J gave up 7 bases and V 4 bases, and 7 bases lay outside the gene matches. This CDR3 is 15 amino acids long. CDR3 in DNA: TGCGCCAGCAGCCCCGGGCGGGACAGGGCTGAAAAACTGTTTTTT. Translating it yields CASSPGRDRAEKLFF.

The chain employs TRBV13 and TRBJ2-7; D call uncertain. Trimming removed 6 bases at V and 5 bases at J, with 17 bases between. The V gene's germline CDR1 is PRHDT and CDR2 FYEKMQ (reference sequence). CDR3 length equals 14 residues. This chain's CDR3 is CASSIRLSRNEQYF. CDR3 DNA sequence: TGTGCCAGCAGTATACGACTCTCCCGGAACGAGCAGTACTTC.

In its sample, this clonotype was seen many times. Germline is not matched at one junction end, which may reflect a read error. The V call is TRBV6-1, the J call TRBJ2-1; 10 nucleotides agree with TRBD2. This CDR3 contains 15 residues. CDR1 and CDR2 (germline): MNHNS, SASEGT. The CDR3 DNA reads as TGTGCCAGCAGGGAAGCTAGCGGGAGCGCCAATGAGCAGTTCTTC. It codes for CASREASGSANEQFF.

The chain combines TRBV5-1 with TRBJ1-1; D is unresolved. The CDR3 has 15 amino acids. Germline CDR1 is SGHRS and CDR2 is YFSETQ. The V end was cut by 5 bases, the J end by 2 bases, with 16 bases between. The CDR3 spells CASRSEIYINTEAFF. CDR3 in DNA: TGCGCCAGCAGATCTGAGATCTACATTAACACTGAAGCTTTCTTT.

This clonotype was detected ten times or more. The rearrangement uses TRBV20-1 and TRBJ2-2; maybe TRBD1 (5 bases). The CDR3 runs to 13 residues. The germline CDR1 and CDR2 sequences are DFQATT and SNEGSKA (reference sequence). Trimming removed 4 bases from V and 7 bases from J, with 13 bases in between. CDR3 coding DNA: TGCAGTGCTATAAGCAGGGCCGGCGGGGAGCTGTTTTTT. Translation: CSAISRAGGELFF.

This clonotype appeared a few times. The chain combines TRBV24-1 with TRBJ2-1; TRBD1 aligns across 10 bases. Germline V gives CDR1 KGHDR, CDR2 SFDVKD. After removal of 4 bases from V and 6 bases from J, the junction contained 11 bases not matched to a gene. The CDR3 spans 17 residues. The CDR3 region is CATSDRPGQGPTNEQFF. The CDR3 region has the DNA TGTGCCACCAGTGACCGACCGGGACAGGGGCCCACCAATGAGCAGTTCTTC.

This clonotype was seen many times. This chain's CDR3 is CASSAGLAGAETQYF. The CDR3 DNA follows: TGCGCCAGCAGTGCAGGACTAGCGGGAGCAGAGACCCAGTACTTC. The chain joins TRBV10-2 to TRBJ2-5; 13 bases map to TRBD2. The length of the CDR3 is 15 residues. Germline trimming cut 4 bases from V and 4 bases from J; bases unmatched to any gene: 3. Germline V gene lookup returns CDR1 WSHSY and CDR2 SAAADI.

V and J are TRBV6-2 or TRBV6-3 and TRBJ2-7; no clear D. Trimming cost V 5 bases and J 1 base, with 18 bases left between them. The CDR3 has 16 residues. The germline V gene has CDR1 MNHEY and CDR2 SVGEGT. CDR3 nucleotide sequence: TGTGCCAGCAGTCATGCTTTCCGAACTTCTTCCTACGAGCAGTACTTC. It yields the protein CASSHAFRTSSYEQYF.

This clonotype has only a few counts. V and J are TRBV20-1 and TRBJ1-2; unclear D gene. This CDR3 contains 13 residues. V was pared by 0 bases and J by 11 bases, with 16 bases between. Germline V lookup: CDR1 DFQATT, CDR2 SNEGSKA (reference sequence). Here the CDR3 DNA reads TGCAGTGCTAGAGACCTCGCCGGCAGGTATTACACCTTC. It translates to CSARDLAGRYYTF.

This clonotype was observed at least ten times. This chain links TRBV12-3 or TRBV12-4 with TRBJ2-1; no definite D call. The CDR3 runs to 14 residues. Trimming left V 3 bases short and J 1 base short, with 7 bases between. CDR3 residues: CASSLSGSYNEQFF. CDR3 sequence (DNA): TGTGCCAGCAGTTTGTCAGGATCCTACAATGAGCAGTTCTTC.

This clonotype was found many times. The chain employs TRBV7-2 and TRBJ2-3; D is possibly TRBD2 (5 bases). Germline V lookup: CDR1 SGHTA, CDR2 FQGNSA. V was trimmed by 2 bases and J by 4 bases, leaving 13 bases between them. The CDR3 consists of 15 residues. The CDR3 is CASSLTGVEADTQYF. The CDR3 nucleotides read TGTGCCAGCAGCTTAACTGGGGTGGAGGCAGATACGCAGTATTTT. Looking up the rest from reference TRBV7-2 and TRBJ2-3 gives the full variable domain: GAGVSQSPSNKVTEKGKDVELRCDPISGHTALYWYRQSLGQGLEFLIYFQGNSAPDKSGLPSDRFSAERTGGSVSTLTIQRTQQEDSAVYLCASSLTGVEADTQYFGPGTRLTVL.

This clonotype was counted ten times or more. The rearrangement joins TRBV20-1 to TRBJ1-5; 7 positions match TRBD1. Trimming at V came to 6 bases and at J to 5 bases, leaving 4 bases not matched to a gene. Germline CDR1 and CDR2: DFQATT and SNEGSKA (reference sequence). This CDR3 spans 12 amino acids. CDR3: CSASTGDQPQHF. The CDR3 DNA sequence: TGCAGTGCCTCAACAGGGGATCAGCCCCAGCATTTT.

This clonotype was detected ten times or more. The CDR3 reads CASSFWGLNEQFF. In DNA form, the CDR3 reads TGTGCCAGCAGTTTTTGGGGGCTCAATGAGCAGTTCTTC. This chain joins TRBV27 and TRBJ2-1; tentatively, D is TRBD1 (6 bases). With 3 bases removed from V and 6 bases from J, the gap between germline ends came to 9 bases. This CDR3 has 13 residues. The germline V gene has CDR1 MNHEY and CDR2 SMNVEV (reference sequence).

This clonotype has a handful of counts. The chain links TRBV29-1 to TRBJ1-2; 8 positions match TRBD1. The length of the CDR3 is 13 residues. Germline V gene data show CDR1 as SQVTM and CDR2 as ANQGSEA. J lost 4 bases, V lost 7 bases, and 8 bases had no gene match. The CDR3 region is CSAKGQAIYGYTF. As DNA, the CDR3 is TGCAGCGCCAAGGGACAGGCGATCTATGGCTACACCTTC. The whole variable domain, remainder taken from reference TRBV29-1 and TRBJ1-2, is SAVISQKPSRDICQRGTSLTIQCQVDSQVTMMFWYRQQPGQSLTLIATANQGSEATYESGFVIDKFPISRPNLTFSTLTVSNMSPEDSSIYLCSAKGQAIYGYTFGSGTRLTVV.

This clonotype occurred many times. The rearrangement joins TRBV25-1 to TRBJ1-6; TRBD1 matches at 8 bases. Germline V gene data show CDR1 as MGHDK and CDR2 as SYGVNS. This CDR3 has 12 residues. V was pared by 9 bases and J by 7 bases, with 2 bases of the junction left unmatched. CDR3 residues: CASNRGNSPLHF. The CDR3, as DNA: TGTGCCAGTAACAGGGGGAATTCACCCCTCCACTTT.

This clonotype was seen more than once but under ten times. This chain joins TRBV20-1 and TRBJ2-5; TRBD1 matches at 8 bases. CDR3 length: 15 residues. Germline values: CDR1 DFQATT, CDR2 SNEGSKA (reference sequence). CDR3 residues: CSLAHRGALEETQYF. DNA for the CDR3: TGCAGCCTTGCTCACAGGGGGGCGTTAGAAGAGACCCAGTACTTC.

This clonotype was counted ten times or more. The V gene is TRBV4-1, the J gene TRBJ1-4; no definite D call. Per the germline V gene, CDR1 is MGHRA and CDR2 is YSYEKL. The V end was cut by 3 bases, the J end by 5 bases, with 13 bases between. CDR3 length: 15 residues. In nucleotides, the CDR3 is TGCGCCAGCAGCCAGCCGGGTCTTCTCAATGAAAAACTGTTTTTT. It codes for CASSQPGLLNEKLFF.

The chain recombines TRBV12-3 or TRBV12-4 with TRBJ2-5; D may correspond to TRBD1 or TRBD2 (5 bases each). Trimming pared 0 bases from V and 4 bases from J, leaving 15 bases between. The length of the CDR3 is 16 residues. As DNA, the CDR3 is TGTGCCAGCAGTTTAGCGCTTGGGGGATTGGGAGAGACCCAGTACTTC. Encoded protein: CASSLALGGLGETQYF.

This clonotype was observed a few times. The chain has TRBV10-3 and TRBJ1-3, with 7 bases lining up with TRBD1. Germline values: CDR1 ENHRY, CDR2 SYGVKD. V was pared by 6 bases and J by 2 bases, with 7 bases of the junction left unmatched. The CDR3 is made up of 15 amino acids. The CDR3 here is CAISTDRAAGNTIYF. CDR3 bases: TGTGCCATCAGCACCGACAGGGCTGCTGGAAACACCATATATTTT.

This clonotype has at least ten counts. This rearrangement joins TRBV15 to TRBJ1-5; D is ambiguous. CDR3 length equals 13 residues. Germline loops: CDR1 LNHNV, CDR2 YYDKDF (reference sequence). Trimming left V 0 bases short and J 6 bases short, with 6 bases between. The CDR3 here is CATSRDRTQPQHF. CDR3 sequence (DNA): TGTGCCACCAGCAGAGATCGCACTCAGCCCCAGCATTTT.

This clonotype was observed a handful of times. The rearrangement links TRBV6-4 to TRBJ2-3, with D perhaps TRBD1 (5 bases). The germline gives CDR1 MRHNA, CDR2 SNTAGT. The germline V and J ends were trimmed by 0 bases and 4 bases, with 8 bases remaining between them. The CDR3 has 14 residues. The CDR3 reads CASSDSWGADTQYF. The CDR3 DNA sequence: TGTGCCAGCAGTGACTCATGGGGCGCAGATACGCAGTATTTT.

This clonotype was recorded at least ten times. The gene calls are TRBV11-2 and TRBJ2-7, with 7 bases that match TRBD2. CDR1 and CDR2 from the germline V gene are SGHAT and FQNNGV. The CDR3 totals 14 residues. Unmatched junction bases numbered 7, after V lost 5 bases and J lost 3 bases. CDR3: CASSPGGISYEQYF. The CDR3, as DNA: TGTGCCAGCAGCCCGGGGGGAATTAGCTACGAGCAGTACTTC.

The chain employs TRBV6-1 and TRBJ2-3, with a tentative D call TRBD1 (6 bases). Trimming removed 7 bases at V and 2 bases at J, with 16 bases between. The germline CDR1 and CDR2 sequences are MNHNS and SASEGT. The CDR3 totals 15 residues. The CDR3 DNA is TGTGCCAGCATCGCAGACAGGACAAACACAGATACGCAGTATTTT. Encoded protein: CASIADRTNTDTQYF.

This clonotype was picked up a small number of times. The chain joins TRBV6-6 to TRBJ2-7; 9 bases match TRBD1. Germline assignment: CDR1 MNHNY and CDR2 SVGAGI (reference sequence). V was pared by 2 bases and J by 11 bases, with 4 bases of the junction left unmatched. The CDR3 is 12 residues long. CDR3 coding DNA: TGTGCCAGCAGTTACCGGGACAGGGTTGAGTACTTC. Its translation is CASSYRDRVEYF.

This clonotype was seen many times. The chain is built from TRBV16 and TRBJ1-5, with D unresolved. CDR1 and CDR2 from the germline V gene are KGHSY and FQNENV. The V end lost 0 bases, the J end lost 0 bases, and 9 bases lay between the germline ends. The CDR3 has 16 amino acids. CDR3 DNA: TGTGCCAGCAGCCAATCTCGCCGAAATAGCAATCAGCCCCAGCATTTT. Protein sequence: CASSQSRRNSNQPQHF.